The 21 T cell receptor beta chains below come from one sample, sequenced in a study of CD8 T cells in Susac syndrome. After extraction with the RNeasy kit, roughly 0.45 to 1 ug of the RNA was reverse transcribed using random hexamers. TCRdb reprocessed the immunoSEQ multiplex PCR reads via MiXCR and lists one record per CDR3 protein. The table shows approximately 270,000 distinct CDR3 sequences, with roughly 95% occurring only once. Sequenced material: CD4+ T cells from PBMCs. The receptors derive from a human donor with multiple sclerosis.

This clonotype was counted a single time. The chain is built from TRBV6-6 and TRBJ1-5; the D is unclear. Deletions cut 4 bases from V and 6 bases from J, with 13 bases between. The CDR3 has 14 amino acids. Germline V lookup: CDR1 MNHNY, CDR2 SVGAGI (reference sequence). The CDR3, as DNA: TGTGCCAGCAGTTTCCCCGCGGGCGGTCAGCCCCAGCATTTT. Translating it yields CASSFPAGGQPQHF.

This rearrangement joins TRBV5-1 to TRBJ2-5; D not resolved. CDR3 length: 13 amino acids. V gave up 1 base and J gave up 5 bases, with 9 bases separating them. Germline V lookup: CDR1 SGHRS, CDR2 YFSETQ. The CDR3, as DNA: TGCGCCAGCAGCTTGAGGTTCGGGGAGACCCAGTACTTC. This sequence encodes CASSLRFGETQYF.

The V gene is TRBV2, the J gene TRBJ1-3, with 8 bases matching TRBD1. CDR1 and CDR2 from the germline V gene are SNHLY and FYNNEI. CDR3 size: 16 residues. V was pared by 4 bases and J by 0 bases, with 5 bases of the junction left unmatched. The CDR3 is CASSGGQAYSGNTIYF. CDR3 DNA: TGTGCCAGCAGTGGGGGACAGGCGTACTCTGGAAACACCATATATTTT.

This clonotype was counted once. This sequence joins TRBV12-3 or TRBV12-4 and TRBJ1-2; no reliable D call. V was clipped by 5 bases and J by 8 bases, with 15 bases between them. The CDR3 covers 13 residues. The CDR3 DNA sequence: TGTGCCAGCAGTCTAGACGGAGGGCTAGGCTACACCTTC. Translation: CASSLDGGLGYTF.

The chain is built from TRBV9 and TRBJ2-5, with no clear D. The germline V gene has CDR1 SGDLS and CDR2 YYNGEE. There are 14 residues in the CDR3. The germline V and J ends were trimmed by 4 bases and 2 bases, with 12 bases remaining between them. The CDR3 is CASSLTSSQETQYF. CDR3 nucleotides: TGTGCCAGCAGCCTCACGAGCAGTCAAGAGACCCAGTACTTC. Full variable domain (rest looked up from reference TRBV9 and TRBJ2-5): DSGVTQTPKHLITATGQRVTLRCSPRSGDLSVYWYQQSLDQGLQFLIQYYNGEERAKGNILERFSAQQFPDLHSELNLSSLELGDSALYFCASSLTSSQETQYFGPGTRLLVL.

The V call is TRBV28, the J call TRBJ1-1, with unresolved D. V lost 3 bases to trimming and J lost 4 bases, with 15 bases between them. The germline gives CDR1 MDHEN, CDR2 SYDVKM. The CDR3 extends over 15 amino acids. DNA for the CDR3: TGTGCCAGCAGTTTGGGGAGGGTCCGGGGCACTGAAGCTTTCTTT. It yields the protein CASSLGRVRGTEAFF.

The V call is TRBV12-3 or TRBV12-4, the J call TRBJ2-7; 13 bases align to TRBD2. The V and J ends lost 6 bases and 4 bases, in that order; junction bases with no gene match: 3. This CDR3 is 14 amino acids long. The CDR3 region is CASRRGLAGYEQYF. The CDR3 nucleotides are TGTGCCAGCAGAAGGGGACTAGCGGGGTACGAGCAGTACTTC.

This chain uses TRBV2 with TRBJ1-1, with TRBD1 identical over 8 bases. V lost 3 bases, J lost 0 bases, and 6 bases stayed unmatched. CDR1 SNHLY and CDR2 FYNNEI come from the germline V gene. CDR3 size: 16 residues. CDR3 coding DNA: TGTGCCAGCAGTGAGAGGACAGGGACTATGAACACTGAAGCTTTCTTT. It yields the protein CASSERTGTMNTEAFF.

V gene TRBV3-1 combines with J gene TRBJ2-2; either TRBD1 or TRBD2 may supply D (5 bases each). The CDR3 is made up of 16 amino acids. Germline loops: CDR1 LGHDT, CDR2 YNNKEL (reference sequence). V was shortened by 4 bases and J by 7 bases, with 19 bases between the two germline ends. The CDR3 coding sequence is TGTGCCAGCAGCCCACCGGGGCTTGGGTGGAGCGGGGAGCTGTTTTTT. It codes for CASSPPGLGWSGELFF. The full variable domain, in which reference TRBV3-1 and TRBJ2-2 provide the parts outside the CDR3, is DTAVSQTPKYLVTQMGNDKSIKCEQNLGHDTMYWYKQDSKKFLKIMFSYNNKELIINETVPNRFSPKSPDKAHLNLHINSLELGDSAVYFCASSPPGLGWSGELFFGEGSRLTVL.

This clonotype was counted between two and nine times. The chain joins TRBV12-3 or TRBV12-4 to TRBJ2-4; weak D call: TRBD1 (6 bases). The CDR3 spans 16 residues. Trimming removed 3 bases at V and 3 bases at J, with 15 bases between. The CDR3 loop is CASSLWTSRGKNIQYF. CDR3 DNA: TGTGCCAGCAGTTTGTGGACGTCCAGGGGCAAAAACATTCAGTACTTC.

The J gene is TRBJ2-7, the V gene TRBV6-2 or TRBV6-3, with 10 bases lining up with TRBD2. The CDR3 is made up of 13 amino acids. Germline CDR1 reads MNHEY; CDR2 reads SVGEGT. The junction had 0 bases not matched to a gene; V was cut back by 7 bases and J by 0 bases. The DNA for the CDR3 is TGTGCCAGCATAGCGGGAGGCTCCTACGAGCAGTACGTC. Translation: CASIAGGSYEQYV.

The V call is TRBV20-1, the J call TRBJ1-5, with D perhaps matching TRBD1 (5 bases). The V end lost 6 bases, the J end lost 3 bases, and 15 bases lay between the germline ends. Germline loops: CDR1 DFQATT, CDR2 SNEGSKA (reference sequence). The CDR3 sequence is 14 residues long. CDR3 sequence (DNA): TGCAGTGCGAGTGTGGGGGTTCTCAATCAGCCCCAGCATTTT. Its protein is CSASVGVLNQPQHF.

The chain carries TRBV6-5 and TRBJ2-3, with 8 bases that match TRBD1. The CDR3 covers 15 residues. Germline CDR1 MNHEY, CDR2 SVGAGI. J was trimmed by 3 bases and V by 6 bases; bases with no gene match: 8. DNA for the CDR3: TGTGCCAGCAGCAGACAGGGGAGGATAACAGATACGCAGTATTTT. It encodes CASSRQGRITDTQYF.

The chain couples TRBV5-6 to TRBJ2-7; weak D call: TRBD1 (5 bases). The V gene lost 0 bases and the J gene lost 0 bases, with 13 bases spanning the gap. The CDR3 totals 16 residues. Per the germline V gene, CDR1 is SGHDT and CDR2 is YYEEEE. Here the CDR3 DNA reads TGTGCCAGCAGCTTGGGTATGGCAGGGTCCTCCTACGAGCAGTACTTC. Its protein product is CASSLGMAGSSYEQYF.

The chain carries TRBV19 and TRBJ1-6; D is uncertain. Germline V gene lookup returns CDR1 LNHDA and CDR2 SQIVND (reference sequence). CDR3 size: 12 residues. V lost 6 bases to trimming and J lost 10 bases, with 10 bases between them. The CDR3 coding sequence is TGTGCCAGTAGGCGGGGAAACTCACCCCTCCACTTT. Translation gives CASRRGNSPLHF.

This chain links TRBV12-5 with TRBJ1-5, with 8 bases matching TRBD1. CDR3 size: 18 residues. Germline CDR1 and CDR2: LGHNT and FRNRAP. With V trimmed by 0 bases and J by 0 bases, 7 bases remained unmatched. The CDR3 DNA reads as TGTGCTAGTGGTTTGGTACAGGGGGGGACCTATAGCAATCAGCCCCAGCATTTT. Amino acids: CASGLVQGGTYSNQPQHF. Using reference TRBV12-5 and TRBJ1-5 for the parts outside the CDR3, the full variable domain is DARVTQTPRHKVTEMGQEVTMRCQPILGHNTVFWYRQTMMQGLELLAYFRNRAPLDDSGMPKDRFSAEMPDATLATLKIQPSEPRDSAVYFCASGLVQGGTYSNQPQHFGDGTRLSIL.

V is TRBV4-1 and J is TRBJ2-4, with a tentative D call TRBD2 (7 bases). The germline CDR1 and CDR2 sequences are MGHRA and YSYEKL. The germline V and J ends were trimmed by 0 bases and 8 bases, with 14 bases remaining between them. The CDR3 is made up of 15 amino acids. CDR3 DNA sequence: TGCGCCAGCAGCCAAGATGGGGGGGCGGGAGACATTCAGTACTTC. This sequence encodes CASSQDGGAGDIQYF.

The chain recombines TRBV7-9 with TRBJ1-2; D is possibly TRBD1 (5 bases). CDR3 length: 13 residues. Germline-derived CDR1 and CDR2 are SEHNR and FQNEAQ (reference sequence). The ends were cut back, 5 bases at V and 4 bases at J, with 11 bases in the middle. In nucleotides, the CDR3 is TGTGCCAGCAGCCCTACAGGACTCTATGGCTACACCTTC. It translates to CASSPTGLYGYTF.

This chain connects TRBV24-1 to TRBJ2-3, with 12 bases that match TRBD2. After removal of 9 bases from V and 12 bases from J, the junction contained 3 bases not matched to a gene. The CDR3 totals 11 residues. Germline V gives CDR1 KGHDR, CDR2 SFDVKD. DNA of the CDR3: TGTGCCACCCAGGGACTAGCGGGTCAGTATTTT. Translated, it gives CATQGLAGQYF.

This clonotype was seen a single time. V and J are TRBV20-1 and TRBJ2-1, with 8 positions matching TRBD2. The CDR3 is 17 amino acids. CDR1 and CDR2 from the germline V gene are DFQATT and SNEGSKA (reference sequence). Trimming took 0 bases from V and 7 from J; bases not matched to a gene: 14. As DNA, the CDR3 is TGCAGTGCTAGAGATCTGATAGGGGCGGCGGGAGGAAATGAGCAGTTCTTC. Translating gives CSARDLIGAAGGNEQFF.

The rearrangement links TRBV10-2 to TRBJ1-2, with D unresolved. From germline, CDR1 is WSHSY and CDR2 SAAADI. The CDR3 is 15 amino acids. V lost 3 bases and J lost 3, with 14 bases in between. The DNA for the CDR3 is TGCGCCAGCAGTGATACCACACCCAAGGACTATGGCTACACCTTC. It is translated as CASSDTTPKDYGYTF.